The clone carrying this T cell receptor (beta chain) was counted at least ten times. Generated by immunoSEQ multiplex PCR, the TCRdb table keeps only in-frame clones and is missing some. There are about 14,000 clones in the sample, none observed a single time. These data belong to a study of T cells after posttransplantation cyclophosphamide. Cyclophosphamide on days +3 and +4 followed busulfan-fludarabine conditioning and a marrow graft. Germline V gene data show CDR1 as SNHLY and CDR2 as FYNNEI. The CDR3 is 14 amino acids. Trimming stripped 7 bases from V and 4 bases from J, with 14 bases between. The sequence was obtained from a female patient aged 40 to 50 who received an allogeneic stem cell transplant from a related donor, was CMV-positive, and had no GVHD. T cells may partly derive from the graft donor. The V gene is TRBV2, the J gene TRBJ1-5; TRBD1 is a possible D gene (5 bases). The source was PBMCs, collected approximately 1,100 days after allogeneic stem cell transplant with posttransplant cyclophosphamide. CDR3 sequence reads: CASKDGGRNQPQHF. CDR3 DNA sequence: TGTGCCAGCAAGGATGGGGGGAGGAATCAGCCCCAGCATTTT.